The rows below give T cell receptor beta chains drawn from one sample of a study of T cell responses to AZD1222 COVID-19 vaccine. Using immunoSEQ multiplex PCR, the repertoire was profiled, and TCRdb retains in-frame clones only, with some absent. The sample lists under 140,000 clones, about 87% occurring once. Sequenced here: peripheral blood, sampled on day 0 of AZD1222 vaccination. The receptors were sampled from an adult in good health. Each CDR3 is given with its conserved first and last residue. A D gene is named only where the DNA matches it firmly. Rows give clone size only sometimes, using once, few, many, or a class for an expanded clone.

v_call	j_call	clone_size	d_call	cdr3_aa	cdr3_nt
TRBV5-1	TRBJ1-2	-	-	CASSLTSFLYGYTF	TGCGCCAGCAGCCTGACAAGTTTCCTCTATGGCTACACCTTC
TRBV5-1	TRBJ1-1	-	TRBD1	CASKAGGFITEAFF	TGCGCCAGCAAGGCAGGGGGCTTCATAACTGAAGCTTTCTTT
TRBV2	TRBJ2-7	-	TRBD1	CASSGDSYEQYF	TGTGCCAGCAGTGGGGACAGTTACGAGCAGTACTTC
TRBV7-8	TRBJ2-7	-	-	CASSLEGSEQYF	TGTGCCAGCAGCTTAGAAGGGAGCGAGCAGTACTTC
TRBV6-1	TRBJ1-5	-	-	CASSEVGPNQPQHF	TGTGCCAGCAGTGAAGTGGGCCCCAATCAGCCCCAGCATTTT
TRBV18	TRBJ1-1	-	TRBD1	CASSSRTGETEAFF	TGTGCCAGCTCATCCAGAACAGGGGAGACTGAAGCTTTCTTT
TRBV6-5	TRBJ1-1	once	-	CASSTGRGGTEAFF	TGTGCCAGCAGTACCGGACGAGGGGGCACTGAAGCTTTCTTT
TRBV12-5	TRBJ2-7	-	TRBD2	CASGLLAGGYSYEQYF	TGTGCTAGTGGTTTATTGGCGGGAGGTTACTCCTACGAGCAGTACTTC
TRBV5-1	TRBJ2-7	once	TRBD2	CASSRDRAGGPYEQYF	TGCGCCAGCAGCCGAGATAGAGCGGGAGGGCCCTACGAGCAGTACTTC
TRBV4-1	TRBJ1-1	-	-	CASSPYTGSAEAFF	TGCGCCAGCAGCCCCTATACAGGGTCGGCTGAAGCTTTCTTT
TRBV7-9	TRBJ2-3	-	-	CASSFKGLESTDTQYF	TGTGCCAGCAGCTTCAAGGGCCTAGAGAGCACAGATACGCAGTATTTT
TRBV18	TRBJ2-1	-	TRBD2	CASSNRNIYGGGYNEQFF	TGTGCCAGCTCGAACCGGAATATCTATGGCGGGGGATACAATGAGCAGTTCTTC
TRBV6-5	TRBJ1-6	-	TRBD1	CASRGTGVSPLHF	TGTGCCAGCAGGGGGACAGGGGTTTCACCCCTCCACTTT
TRBV5-1	TRBJ1-4	-	-	CASSSSRVWYEKLFF	TGCGCCAGCAGTTCCTCTAGGGTGTGGTATGAAAAACTGTTTTTT
TRBV27	TRBJ1-1	-	-	CASSFVENTEAFF	TGTGCCAGCAGTTTCGTGGAGAACACTGAAGCTTTCTTT
TRBV30	TRBJ1-3	-	-	CAWRPGHHSGNTIYF	TGTGCCTGGAGACCTGGACATCACTCTGGAAACACCATATATTTT
TRBV2	TRBJ1-5	few	-	CASRVNQPQHF	TGTGCCAGCAGAGTAAATCAGCCCCAGCATTTT
TRBV3-1/TRBV3-2	TRBJ2-3	few	TRBD2	CASSLRGAGRTDTQYF	TGTGCCAGCAGCCTGCGGGGGGCGGGTCGCACAGATACGCAGTATTTT
TRBV19	TRBJ2-7	-	TRBD1	CASSPTGNYEQYF	TGTGCCAGTTCCCCGACAGGGAATTACGAGCAGTACTTC
TRBV29-1	TRBJ1-6	-	-	CSVGDLYNSPLHF	TGCAGCGTTGGAGATCTCTATAATTCACCCCTCCACTTT
TRBV5-1	TRBJ2-7	-	-	CASRGVGEQYF	TGCGCCAGCAGAGGGGTGGGCGAGCAGTACTTC
TRBV30	TRBJ2-1	-	-	CAWSEGNEQFF	TGTGCCTGGAGTGAGGGCAATGAGCAGTTCTTC
TRBV7-2	TRBJ2-1	-	-	CASSLAYTSNEQFF	TGTGCCAGCAGCTTAGCGTACACTAGCAATGAGCAGTTCTTC
TRBV15	TRBJ1-1	-	-	CATSRETALMNTEAFF	TGTGCCACCAGCAGAGAGACGGCACTGATGAACACTGAAGCTTTCTTT
TRBV7-2	TRBJ1-1	-	-	CASSTTVRVDTEAFF	TGTGCCAGCAGCACGACGGTTAGGGTGGACACTGAAGCTTTCTTT
TRBV4-1	TRBJ2-7	-	-	CASSLQKGVSTEQYF	TGCGCCAGCAGCCTTCAGAAAGGGGTGTCCACCGAGCAGTACTTC
TRBV3-1/TRBV3-2	TRBJ2-2	-	-	CASSPGTDNTGELFF	TGTGCCAGCTCTCCCGGGACGGACAACACCGGGGAGCTGTTTTTT
TRBV7-6	TRBJ1-5	once	-	CASSPWDSSNQPQHF	TGTGCCAGCAGCCCATGGGACTCAAGCAATCAGCCCCAGCATTTT
TRBV10-3	TRBJ1-2	-	TRBD1	CATALQGSYGYTF	TGTGCCACCGCTTTACAGGGGTCCTATGGCTACACCTTC
TRBV21-1	TRBJ1-5	once	-	CASRAGQPQHF	TGTGCCAGCCGAGCGGGGCAGCCCCAGCATTTT
TRBV27	TRBJ1-1	-	-	CASQDRENTEAFF	TGTGCCAGCCAGGACAGAGAGAACACTGAAGCTTTCTTT
TRBV18	TRBJ1-2	-	-	CASSPAFESYLSNYGYTF	TGTGCCAGCTCACCAGCATTTGAGTCCTACCTTTCTAACTATGGCTACACCTTC
TRBV4-1	TRBJ1-5	-	-	CASSPFPRAINQPQHF	TGCGCCAGCAGCCCCTTCCCCAGGGCAATCAATCAGCCCCAGCATTTT
TRBV7-9	TRBJ1-2	-	TRBD1	CASTGGDGYTF	TGTGCCAGCACAGGGGGCGATGGCTACACCTTC
TRBV7-9	TRBJ1-5	-	TRBD1	CASSLFETGLGQPQHF	TGTGCCAGCAGCTTATTCGAGACAGGGCTAGGTCAGCCCCAGCATTTT
TRBV6-1	TRBJ2-7	-	-	CASSEAFALAYEQYF	TGTGCCAGCAGTGAAGCCTTCGCTTTAGCCTACGAGCAGTACTTC
TRBV7-6	TRBJ2-5	-	TRBD2	CASSPGGVAGLSGTQYF	TGTGCCAGCAGCCCGGGAGGAGTAGCGGGGTTGAGTGGGACCCAGTACTTC
TRBV5-1	TRBJ1-1	-	TRBD1	CASSPLGTAMNTEAFF	TGCGCCAGCAGCCCCCTGGGGACAGCGATGAACACTGAAGCTTTCTTT
TRBV3-1/TRBV3-2	TRBJ2-1	-	-	CASSPLWGTEQFF	TGTGCCAGCAGCCCGTTATGGGGGACTGAGCAGTTCTTC
TRBV5-6	TRBJ1-2	few	-	CASSSGGSYGYTF	TGTGCCAGCAGCTCTGGCGGGTCCTATGGCTACACCTTC
TRBV5-4	TRBJ2-3	-	-	CASSLDRGLTDTQYF	TGTGCCAGCAGCTTGGATCGGGGCCTCACAGATACGCAGTATTTT
TRBV2	TRBJ2-1	-	-	CASSRQGYNEQFF	TGTGCCAGCAGTAGGCAGGGCTACAATGAGCAGTTCTTC
TRBV5-1	TRBJ2-2	-	-	CASSLAGNTGELFF	TGCGCCAGCAGCTTGGCCGGCAACACCGGGGAGCTGTTTTTT
TRBV6-5	TRBJ1-1	few	-	CASGRDGEAFF	TGTGCCAGCGGACGTGACGGTGAAGCTTTCTTT
TRBV2	TRBJ2-3	-	TRBD2	CASSGGISGGQDTQYF	TGTGCCAGCAGCGGAGGTATCAGCGGGGGGCAAGATACGCAGTATTTT
TRBV10-3	TRBJ1-2	-	-	CAISESIVITDGYTF	TGTGCCATCAGTGAGTCAATAGTAATCACGGATGGCTACACCTTC
TRBV13	TRBJ2-5	-	TRBD2	CASAGGGGETQYF	TGTGCCAGCGCGGGAGGCGGGGGAGAGACCCAGTACTTC
TRBV2	TRBJ1-1	-	-	CASSANPGAEAFF	TGTGCCAGCAGTGCCAACCCAGGGGCTGAAGCTTTCTTT
TRBV2	TRBJ1-2	-	-	CASAPGGNYGYTF	TGTGCCAGCGCCCCGGGGGGTAACTATGGCTACACCTTC
TRBV7-9	TRBJ1-5	few	-	CASSFGSSNQPQHF	TGTGCCAGCAGCTTTGGTTCTAGCAATCAGCCCCAGCATTTT
TRBV15	TRBJ1-4	-	-	CATSSLGQSYNEKLFF	TGTGCCACCAGCTCCTTAGGGCAGAGCTACAATGAAAAACTGTTTTTT
TRBV11-3	TRBJ2-7	-	TRBD2	CASRTSGSLHEQYF	TGTGCCAGCAGGACTAGCGGGAGCCTCCACGAGCAGTACTTC
TRBV18	TRBJ1-5	few	TRBD1	CASSPTTGNRLEPQHF	TGTGCCAGCTCACCCACGACAGGGAATAGGCTAGAGCCCCAGCATTTT
TRBV11-3	TRBJ2-3	once	TRBD2	CASSFRASGGPDTQYF	TGTGCCAGCAGCTTTAGGGCTAGCGGGGGGCCAGATACGCAGTATTTT
TRBV5-5	TRBJ1-4	-	TRBD1	CASSRQGSWEKLFF	TGTGCCAGCAGCCGACAGGGTTCTTGGGAAAAACTGTTTTTT
TRBV19	TRBJ1-5	-	-	CASGVGNQPQHF	TGTGCCAGTGGAGTGGGCAATCAGCCCCAGCATTTT
TRBV3-1/TRBV3-2	TRBJ1-2	-	-	CASTQPGTNYGYTF	TGTGCCAGCACCCAGCCGGGGACGAACTATGGCTACACCTTC
TRBV10-1	TRBJ1-1	-	-	CASSESGNTEAFF	TGCGCCAGCAGTGAGTCCGGGAACACTGAAGCTTTCTTT
TRBV7-9	TRBJ2-2	-	-	CASSLLETGELFF	TGTGCCAGCAGCTTACTGGAAACCGGGGAGCTGTTTTTT
TRBV19	TRBJ1-2	-	-	CASTLQLQNYGYTF	TGTGCCAGTACTCTGCAGCTTCAGAACTATGGCTACACCTTC